This T cell receptor (beta chain) was observed in a study of blood T cell repertoires in COVID-19. Study-wide context: COVID-19 samples from acute and convalescent phases originated in the United States, Italy and Spain. Sources were T cells, B-cell-depleted T cells, or PBMCs; the material itself was cDNA or gDNA.

Authors' analysis steps: Cell counts per sample came from amplifying reference gene primers. Generated by immunoSEQ multiplex PCR, the TCRdb table keeps only in-frame clones and is missing some. D and trimming come from the DNA, and the V and J calls and clone size come from that table. The sample records about 87,000 clones, roughly 88% being singletons. This clone was detected a few times. The germline V gene encodes CDR1 LNHDA and CDR2 SQIVND (reference sequence). The CDR3 is 15 amino acids. V lost 2 bases and J lost 1, with 9 bases in between. Seattle participants joined during active infection and were tracked over time.

This TCR derives from a woman of 80 years or more with COVID-19, enrolled during active disease. The sequencing input was peripheral blood. V gene TRBV19 combines with J gene TRBJ1-5; weak D call: TRBD1 (6 bases). CDR3 sequence: CASSITQGSNQPQHF. The CDR3 coding sequence is TGTGCCAGTAGTATAACACAGGGAAGCAATCAGCCCCAGCATTTT. Full variable domain (missing parts from reference TRBV19 and TRBJ1-5): DGGITQSPKYLFRKEGQNVTLSCEQNLNHDAMYWYRQDPGQGLRLIYYSQIVNDFQKGDIAEGYSVSREKKESFPLTVTSAQKNPTAFYLCASSITQGSNQPQHFGDGTRLSIL.